Reported below is one TCR beta chain. Amplification used 60 Vbeta primers and 13 Jbeta primers. Some clones are missing from TCRdb's copy, which holds only in-frame ones; the method was immunoSEQ multiplex PCR. Seen here are about 190,000 clones, 86% observed once, and the top ten hold less than 0.35%. This entry belongs to a study of cytomegalovirus exposure and HLA in healthy donors. This CDR3 is built from 14 residues. Germline CDR1 is SGHAT and CDR2 is FQDESV (reference sequence). V shed 4 bases and J 3 bases; nucleotides not matched to a gene: 4. Material for sequencing was PBMCs. The clonotype was recovered from a woman in her 30s in good health and CMV-seronegative. The V and J genes are TRBV11-1 and TRBJ2-7; 9 nucleotides match TRBD1. CDR3 DNA sequence: TGTGCCAGCAGCTCTTTGGGACAGGGCTACGAGCAGTACTTC. It specifies CASSSLGQGYEQYF.